This T cell receptor (beta chain) was recorded in a study of shared clonotypes between healthy human individuals. Study as a whole: Per donor, three plates held CD4 naive cells, three held CD4 memory, two held CD8 naive and one held CD8 memory. Study-wide results and limits: Clonotype sharing among donors, it was expected, would be affected by sequencing depth. Sampling covered blood only; tissue repertoires likely differ.

Between the trimmed V and J ends, which lost 6 bases and 0 bases, there was a span of 12 bases. The CDR3 is made up of 14 amino acids. The germline V gene encodes CDR1 MDHEN and CDR2 SYDVKM. On this clone itself: The antigen is unknown.

Naivety among CD8 cells was defined by CD45RO negativity and positive CCR7 selection, thereby excluding terminally differentiated effector memory CD45RA+ cells. Researchers ran the assay at a deep level. The protocol was immunoSEQ multiplex PCR, while the TCRdb copy is restricted to in-frame clones and leaves out a portion. The sample has about 2 million clones; roughly 95% are singletons. Sequenced sample: naive CD8+ T cells sorted from blood. The J gene is TRBJ2-7, the V gene TRBV28; D might be TRBD1 (6 bases). The TCR was taken from a man aged 18 to 29 in good health. The CDR3 sequence is CASRPQGSSYEQYF. The CDR3 DNA reads TGTGCCAGCAGGCCCCAGGGGAGCTCCTACGAGCAGTACTTC.